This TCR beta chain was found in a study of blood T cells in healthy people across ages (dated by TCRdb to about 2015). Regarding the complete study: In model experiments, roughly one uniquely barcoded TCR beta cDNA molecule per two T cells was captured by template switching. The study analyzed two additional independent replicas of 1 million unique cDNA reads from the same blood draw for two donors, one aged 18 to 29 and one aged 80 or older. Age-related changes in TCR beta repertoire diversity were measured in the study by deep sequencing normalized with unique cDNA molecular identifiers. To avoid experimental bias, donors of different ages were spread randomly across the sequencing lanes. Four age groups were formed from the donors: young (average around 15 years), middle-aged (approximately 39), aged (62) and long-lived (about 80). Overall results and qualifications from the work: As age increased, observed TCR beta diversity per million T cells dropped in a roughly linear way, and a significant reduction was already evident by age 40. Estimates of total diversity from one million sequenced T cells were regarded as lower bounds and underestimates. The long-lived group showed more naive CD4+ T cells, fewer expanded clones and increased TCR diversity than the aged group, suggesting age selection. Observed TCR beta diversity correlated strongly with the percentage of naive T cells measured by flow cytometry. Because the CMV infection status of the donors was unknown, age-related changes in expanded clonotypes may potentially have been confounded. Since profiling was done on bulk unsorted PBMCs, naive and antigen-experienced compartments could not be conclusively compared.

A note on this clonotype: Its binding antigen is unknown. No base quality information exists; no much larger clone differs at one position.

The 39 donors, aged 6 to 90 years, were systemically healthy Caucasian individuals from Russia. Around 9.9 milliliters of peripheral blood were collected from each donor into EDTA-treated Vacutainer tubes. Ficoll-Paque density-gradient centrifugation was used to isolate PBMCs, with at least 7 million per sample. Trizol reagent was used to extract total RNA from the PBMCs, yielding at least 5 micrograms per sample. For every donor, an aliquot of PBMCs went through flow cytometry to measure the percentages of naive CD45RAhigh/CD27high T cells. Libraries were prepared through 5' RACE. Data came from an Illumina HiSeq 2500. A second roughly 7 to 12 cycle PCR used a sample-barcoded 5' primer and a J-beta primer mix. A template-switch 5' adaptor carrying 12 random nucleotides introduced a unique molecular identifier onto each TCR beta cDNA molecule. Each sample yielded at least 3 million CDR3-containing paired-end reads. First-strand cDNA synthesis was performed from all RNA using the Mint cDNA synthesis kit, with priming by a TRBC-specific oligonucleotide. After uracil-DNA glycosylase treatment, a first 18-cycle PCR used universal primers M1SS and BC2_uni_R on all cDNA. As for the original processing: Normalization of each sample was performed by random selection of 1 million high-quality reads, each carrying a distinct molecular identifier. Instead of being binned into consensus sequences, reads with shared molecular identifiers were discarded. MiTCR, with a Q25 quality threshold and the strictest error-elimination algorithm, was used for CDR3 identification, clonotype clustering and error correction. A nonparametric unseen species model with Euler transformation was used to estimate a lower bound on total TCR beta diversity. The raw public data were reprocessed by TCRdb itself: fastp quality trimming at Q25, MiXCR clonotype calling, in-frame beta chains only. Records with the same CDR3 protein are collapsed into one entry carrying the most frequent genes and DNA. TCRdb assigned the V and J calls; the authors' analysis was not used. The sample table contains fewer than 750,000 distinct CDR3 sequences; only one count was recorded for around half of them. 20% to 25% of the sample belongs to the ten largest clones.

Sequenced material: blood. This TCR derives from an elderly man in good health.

The CDR3 here reads CASSYSSRARIQYF. The sequenced DNA: TGTGCCAGCAGCTATAGCTCACGCGCGCGAATTCAGTACTTC. The V gene is TRBV9 and the J gene is TRBJ2-4; the D gene cannot be resolved reliably. The CDR3 numbers 14 residues from cysteine through phenylalanine. Left in the record is the CDR3 DNA by itself, 42 bases read in frame from the first base. CDR1 SGDLS and CDR2 YYNGEE were looked up in the germline V gene. V sheds 4 bases and J sheds 10 bases, leaving 18 bases between their ends.